These 18 T cell receptor beta chains were sequenced from one sample in a study of T cell responses to AZD1222 COVID-19 vaccine. Profiling relied on immunoSEQ multiplex PCR, and the TCRdb table lists in-frame clones only, not all of them. The sample lists 110,000 or so clones, about 86% occurring once. Sequenced here: peripheral blood, sampled 28 days after the second AZD1222 dose. The receptors were gathered from an adult who received the AZD1222 COVID-19 vaccine.

The chain recombines TRBV5-1 with TRBJ1-3, with D maybe TRBD1 (5 bases). The CDR3 has 14 residues. CDR1 and CDR2 from the germline V gene are SGHRS and YFSETQ. Trimming stripped 1 base from V and 2 bases from J, with 7 bases between. Here the CDR3 reads CASSLRGAGNTIYF. DNA for the CDR3: TGCGCCAGCAGCTTGAGAGGGGCTGGAAACACCATATATTTT.

The chain is built from TRBV6-1 and TRBJ1-2, with 7 bases aligning to TRBD1. Germline assignment: CDR1 MNHNS and CDR2 SASEGT. The V segment lost 3 bases and the J segment 5 bases; nucleotides outside the gene matches: 9. The CDR3 length is 15 residues. CDR3 protein: CASSDTGAAGYGYTF. In DNA, the CDR3 is TGTGCCAGCAGTGATACAGGGGCCGCAGGGTATGGCTACACCTTC.

The chain combines TRBV28 with TRBJ1-4, with D perhaps matching TRBD1 (6 bases). The V end was cut by 0 bases, the J end by 4 bases, with 15 bases between. The germline gives CDR1 MDHEN, CDR2 SYDVKM. The CDR3 is 17 residues long. CDR3 protein: CASSLWDIGGGNEKLFF. The DNA for the CDR3 is TGTGCCAGCAGTTTATGGGATATCGGGGGCGGTAATGAAAAACTGTTTTTT.

The chain is built from TRBV4-1 and TRBJ1-1; D may be TRBD1 (6 bases). CDR1 is MGHRA, CDR2 YSYEKL, per germline. V shed 3 bases and J shed 5 bases, with 16 bases lying between them. This CDR3 spans 15 amino acids. In DNA form, the CDR3 reads TGCGCCAGCAGCCACCAATCGATAGGGGGGACTGAAGCTTTCTTT. Protein sequence: CASSHQSIGGTEAFF.

The chain couples TRBV7-8 to TRBJ1-2; 7 bases are a match to TRBD1. The CDR3 extends over 18 amino acids. Germline CDR1 is SGHVS and CDR2 is FQNEAQ. Unmatched junction bases numbered 14, after V lost 1 base and J lost 3 bases. This CDR3 is CASSLVSPLGGQDYGYTF. As DNA, the CDR3 is TGTGCCAGCAGCTTAGTGTCCCCACTAGGGGGCCAGGACTATGGCTACACCTTC.

The V call is TRBV11-1, the J call TRBJ1-1; 7 bases line up with TRBD1. The length of the CDR3 is 14 residues. The J segment lost 4 bases and the V segment lost 5 bases, leaving 7 bases of the junction unmatched. Germline values: CDR1 SGHAT, CDR2 FQDESV (reference sequence). The CDR3 loop reads CASSLGWDSTEAFF. The CDR3 region has the DNA TGTGCCAGCAGCCTCGGATGGGACAGCACTGAAGCTTTCTTT.

The chain links TRBV15 to TRBJ2-1, with TRBD2 as a possible D gene (6 bases). The germline gives CDR1 LNHNV, CDR2 YYDKDF (reference sequence). The V end lost 0 bases, the J end lost 4 bases, and 7 bases lay between the germline ends. The CDR3 is 14 amino acids. Here the CDR3 DNA reads TGTGCCACCAGCAGAGATGGGGGGTACAATGAGCAGTTCTTC. Translated: CATSRDGGYNEQFF.

This clone was found a few times. V is TRBV28 and J is TRBJ1-3; 7 bases line up with TRBD1. The CDR3 length is 16 residues. With V trimmed by 3 bases and J by 0 bases, 5 bases remained unmatched. Germline V gene sequence: CDR1 MDHEN, CDR2 SYDVKM. The CDR3 DNA reads as TGTGCCAGCAGTTTGGATACAGGGGACTCTGGAAACACCATATATTTT. Protein sequence: CASSLDTGDSGNTIYF.

The chain uses TRBV12-3 or TRBV12-4 and TRBJ2-1; either TRBD1 or TRBD2 may supply D (6 bases each). CDR3 size: 13 residues. V was shortened by 3 bases and J by 7 bases, with 10 bases between the two germline ends. The CDR3 region is CASSFRGVNEQFF. CDR3 coding DNA: TGTGCCAGCAGTTTTAGGGGGGTAAATGAGCAGTTCTTC.

Here the CDR3 reads CASSLTPGQLTYGYTF. CDR3 DNA: TGTGCCAGCAGTTTAACACCGGGACAGCTAACCTATGGCTACACCTTC. J is TRBJ1-2 and V is TRBV5-5; 7 nucleotides agree with TRBD1. The V and J ends lost 5 bases and 4 bases, in that order; junction bases with no gene match: 14. The CDR3 totals 16 residues. Germline CDR1 is SGHKS and CDR2 is YYEKEE (reference sequence).

The chain combines TRBV6-4 with TRBJ1-6, with 7 nucleotides matching TRBD1. Trimming removed 6 bases from V and 10 bases from J; junction bases left unmatched: 6. This CDR3 contains 13 residues. Germline V gene sequence: CDR1 MRHNA, CDR2 SNTAGT. The CDR3 DNA is TGTGCCAGCAGCCGGGACAGCGGGTCACCCCTCCACTTT. This encodes CASSRDSGSPLHF.

This rearrangement joins TRBV7-9 to TRBJ2-5, with TRBD1 matching over 7 bases. V shed 2 bases, J shed 3 bases, and the junction held 6 bases outside the gene matches. There are 15 residues in the CDR3. Per germline, CDR1 SEHNR and CDR2 FQNEAQ (reference sequence). In DNA, the CDR3 is TGTGCCAGCAGCTTACGTCCAGGGGGAGAAGAGACCCAGTACTTC. As protein: CASSLRPGGEETQYF. Filled out from reference TRBV7-9 and TRBJ2-5, the complete variable domain reads DTGVSQNPRHKITKRGQNVTFRCDPISEHNRLYWYRQTLGQGPEFLTYFQNEAQLEKSRLLSDRFSAERPKGSFSTLEIQRTEQGDSAMYLCASSLRPGGEETQYFGPGTRLLVL.

The count of this clone is one. V gene TRBV4-3 combines with J gene TRBJ1-2; 8 bases are a match to TRBD1. The CDR3 has 17 amino acids. The J segment lost 3 bases and the V segment lost 0 bases, leaving 9 bases of the junction unmatched. Germline CDR1 is LGHNA and CDR2 is YSLEER. The CDR3 bases are TGCGCCAGCAGCCAAGATGTGACAGGGGATTTACACTATGGCTACACCTTC. This codes for CASSQDVTGDLHYGYTF.

This rearrangement joins TRBV4-2 to TRBJ2-3; D call uncertain. This CDR3 is 15 amino acids long. CDR1 LGHNA and CDR2 YNFKEQ come from the germline V gene. The ends were cut back, 0 bases at V and 4 bases at J, with 11 bases in the middle. The CDR3 is CASSQDGTRSDTQYF. The DNA of the CDR3 is TGTGCCAGCAGCCAAGATGGTACCAGGTCAGATACGCAGTATTTT.

CDR3 nucleotides: TGTGCCAGTAGTCCAGGGACAGGGTATGGCACTGAAGCTTTCTTT. Translated: CASSPGTGYGTEAFF. J is TRBJ1-1 and V is TRBV19; 9 bases line up with TRBD1. The CDR3 has 15 residues. CDR1 and CDR2 (germline): LNHDA, SQIVND (reference sequence). V dropped 5 bases and J dropped 4; count of bases not matched to a gene: 8.

The rearrangement links TRBV12-3 or TRBV12-4 to TRBJ2-7; perhaps TRBD2 as D (5 bases). V lost 5 bases and J 7 bases, leaving 9 bases between the germline ends. This CDR3 comprises 11 residues. CDR3 region: CASSETREQYF. The CDR3 DNA is TGTGCCAGCAGTGAAACTAGGGAGCAGTACTTC.

This sequence joins TRBV7-2 and TRBJ1-2; no clear D gene. This CDR3 spans 14 amino acids. V was cut by 4 bases and J by 3 bases, with 12 bases left in between. CDR1 SGHTA and CDR2 FQGNSA come from the germline V gene. The CDR3 sequence: CASSSQVGYYGYTF. The CDR3 DNA sequence: TGTGCCAGCAGCTCTCAAGTCGGTTACTATGGCTACACCTTC.

This clone turned up a few times. The CDR3 spells CASSRVGTDTQYF. Here the CDR3 DNA reads TGTGCCAGCTCCCGGGTGGGCACAGATACGCAGTATTTT. The V call is TRBV5-8, the J call TRBJ2-3; D not certain. This CDR3 is built from 13 residues. Germline CDR1 and CDR2: SGHTS and YDEGEE. Between the trimmed V and J ends, which lost 7 bases and 1 base, there was a span of 10 bases.